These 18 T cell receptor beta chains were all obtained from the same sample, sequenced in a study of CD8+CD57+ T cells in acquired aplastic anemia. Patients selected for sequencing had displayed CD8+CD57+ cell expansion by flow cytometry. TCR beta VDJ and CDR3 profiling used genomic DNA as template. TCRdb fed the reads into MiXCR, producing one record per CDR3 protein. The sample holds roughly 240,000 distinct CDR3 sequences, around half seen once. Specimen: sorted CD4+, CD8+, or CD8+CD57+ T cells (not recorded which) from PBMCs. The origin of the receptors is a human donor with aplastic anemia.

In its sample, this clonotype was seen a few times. This chain's CDR3 is CASSRTGNSPLHF. The CDR3 DNA reads TGTGCCAGTAGTAGGACAGGGAATTCACCCCTCCACTTT. This chain uses TRBV19 with TRBJ1-6; 8 nucleotides match TRBD1. The CDR3 sequence is 13 residues long. Germline CDR1 and CDR2: LNHDA and SQIVND (reference sequence). Losses at the gene ends were 4 bases for V and 7 bases for J; bases not matched to a gene: 0.

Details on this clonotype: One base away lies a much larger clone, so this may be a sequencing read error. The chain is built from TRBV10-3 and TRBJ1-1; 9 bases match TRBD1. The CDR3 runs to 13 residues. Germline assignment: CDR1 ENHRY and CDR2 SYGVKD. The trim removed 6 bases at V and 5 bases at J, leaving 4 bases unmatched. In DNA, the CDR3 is TGTGCCATCAGCTATGACAGGGGGACTGAAGCTTTCTTT. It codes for CAISYDRGTEAFF.

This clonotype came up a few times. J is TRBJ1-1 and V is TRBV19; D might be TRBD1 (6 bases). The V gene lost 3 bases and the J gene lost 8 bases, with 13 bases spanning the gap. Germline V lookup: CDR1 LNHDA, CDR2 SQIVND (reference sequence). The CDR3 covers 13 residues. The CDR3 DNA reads TGTGCCAGTAGTATGACAGGTCCTCGGGAAGCTTTCTTT. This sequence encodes CASSMTGPREAFF.

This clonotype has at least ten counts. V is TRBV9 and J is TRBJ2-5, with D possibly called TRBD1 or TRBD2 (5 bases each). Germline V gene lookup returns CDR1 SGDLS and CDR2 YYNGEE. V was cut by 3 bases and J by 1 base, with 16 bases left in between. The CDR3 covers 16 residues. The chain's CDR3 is CASSAGETALQETQYF. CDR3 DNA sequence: TGTGCCAGCAGCGCTGGGGAGACAGCCCTCCAAGAGACCCAGTACTTC.

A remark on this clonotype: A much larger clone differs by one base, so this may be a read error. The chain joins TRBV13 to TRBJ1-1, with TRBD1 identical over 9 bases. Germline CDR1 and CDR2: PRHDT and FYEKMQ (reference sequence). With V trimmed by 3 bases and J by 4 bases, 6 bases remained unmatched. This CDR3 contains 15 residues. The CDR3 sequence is CASSFAGTGSTEAFF. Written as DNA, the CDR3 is TGTGCCAGCAGCTTTGCCGGGACAGGGAGCACTGAAGCTTTCTTT.

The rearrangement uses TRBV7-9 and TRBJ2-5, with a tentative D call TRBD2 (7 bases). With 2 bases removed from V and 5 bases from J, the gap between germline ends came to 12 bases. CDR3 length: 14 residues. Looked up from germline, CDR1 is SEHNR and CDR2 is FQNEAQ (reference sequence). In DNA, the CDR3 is TGTGCCAGCAGCTTACGGGGGGCGCGGGAGACCCAGTACTTC. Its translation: CASSLRGARETQYF.

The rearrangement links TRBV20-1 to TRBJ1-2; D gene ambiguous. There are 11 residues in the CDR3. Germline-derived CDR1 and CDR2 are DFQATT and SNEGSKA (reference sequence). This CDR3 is CTTDLNYGYTF. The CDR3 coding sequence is TGCACCACGGACCTTAACTATGGCTACACCTTC.

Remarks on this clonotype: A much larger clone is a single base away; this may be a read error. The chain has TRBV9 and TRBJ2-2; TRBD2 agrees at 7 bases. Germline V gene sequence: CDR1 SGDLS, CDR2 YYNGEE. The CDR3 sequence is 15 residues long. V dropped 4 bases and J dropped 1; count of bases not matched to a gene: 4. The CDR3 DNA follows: TGTGCCAGCAGCCTTAGCGGGTTGAACACCGGGGAGCTGTTTTTT. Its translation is CASSLSGLNTGELFF. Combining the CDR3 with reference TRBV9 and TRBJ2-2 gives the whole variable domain DSGVTQTPKHLITATGQRVTLRCSPRSGDLSVYWYQQSLDQGLQFLIQYYNGEERAKGNILERFSAQQFPDLHSELNLSSLELGDSALYFCASSLSGLNTGELFFGEGSRLTVL.

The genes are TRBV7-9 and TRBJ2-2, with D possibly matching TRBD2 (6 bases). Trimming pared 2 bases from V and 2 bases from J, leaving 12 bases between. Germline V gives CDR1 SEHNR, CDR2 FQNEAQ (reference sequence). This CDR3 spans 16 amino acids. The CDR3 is CASSLYGGTNTGELFF. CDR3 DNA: TGTGCCAGCAGCTTATACGGCGGGACCAACACCGGGGAGCTGTTTTTT.

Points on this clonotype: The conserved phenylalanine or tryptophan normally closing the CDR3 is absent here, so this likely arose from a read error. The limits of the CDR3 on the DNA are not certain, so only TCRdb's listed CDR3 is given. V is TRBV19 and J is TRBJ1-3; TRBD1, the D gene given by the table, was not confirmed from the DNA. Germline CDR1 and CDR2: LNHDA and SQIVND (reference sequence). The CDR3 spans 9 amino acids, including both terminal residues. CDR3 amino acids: CASVDRTNT.

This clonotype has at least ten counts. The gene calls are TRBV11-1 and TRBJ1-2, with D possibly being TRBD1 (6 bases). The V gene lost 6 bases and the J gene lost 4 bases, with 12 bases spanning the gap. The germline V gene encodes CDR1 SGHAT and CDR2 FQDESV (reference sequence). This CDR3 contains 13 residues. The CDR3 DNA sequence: TGTGCCAGCAGTCAAACAGGGCCCTATGGCTACACCTTC. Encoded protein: CASSQTGPYGYTF.

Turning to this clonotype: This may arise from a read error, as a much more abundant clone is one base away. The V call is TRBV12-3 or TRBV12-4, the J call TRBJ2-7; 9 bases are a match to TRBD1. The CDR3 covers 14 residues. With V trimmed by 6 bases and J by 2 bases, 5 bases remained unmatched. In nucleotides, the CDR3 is TGTGCCAGCAGGCCGGGACAGGGACCCTACGAGCAGTACTTC. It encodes CASRPGQGPYEQYF.

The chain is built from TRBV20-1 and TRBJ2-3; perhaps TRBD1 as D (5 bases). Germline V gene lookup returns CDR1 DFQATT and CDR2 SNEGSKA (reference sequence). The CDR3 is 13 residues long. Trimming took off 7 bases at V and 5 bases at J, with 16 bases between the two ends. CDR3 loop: CSVSQGREDTQYF. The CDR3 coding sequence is TGCAGTGTTAGCCAGGGAAGAGAAGATACGCAGTATTTT.

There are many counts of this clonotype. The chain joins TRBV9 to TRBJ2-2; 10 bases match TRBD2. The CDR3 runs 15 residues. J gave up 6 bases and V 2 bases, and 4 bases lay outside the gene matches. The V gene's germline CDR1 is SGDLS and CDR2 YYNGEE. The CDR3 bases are TGTGCCAGCAGCGTCAGCGGGGGGGCGTCCGGGGAGCTGTTTTTT. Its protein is CASSVSGGASGELFF.

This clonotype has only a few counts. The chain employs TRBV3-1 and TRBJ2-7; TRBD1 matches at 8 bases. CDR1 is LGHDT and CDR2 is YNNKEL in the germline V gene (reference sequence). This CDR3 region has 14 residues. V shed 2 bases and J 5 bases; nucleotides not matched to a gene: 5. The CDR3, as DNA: TGTGCCAGCAGCCAACAACAGGGGGTCGACGAGCAGTACTTC. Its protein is CASSQQQGVDEQYF.

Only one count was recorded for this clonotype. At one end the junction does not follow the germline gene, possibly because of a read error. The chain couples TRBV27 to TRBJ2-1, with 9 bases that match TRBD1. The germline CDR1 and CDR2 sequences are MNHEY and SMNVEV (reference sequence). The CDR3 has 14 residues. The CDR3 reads CASSSLGTGSERFF. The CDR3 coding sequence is TGTGCCAGCAGTTCCCTCGGGACAGGGAGTGAGCGGTTCTTC.

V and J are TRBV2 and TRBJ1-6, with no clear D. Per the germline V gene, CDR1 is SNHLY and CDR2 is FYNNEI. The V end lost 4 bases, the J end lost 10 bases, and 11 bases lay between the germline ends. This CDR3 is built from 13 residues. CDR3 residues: CASSANLQSPLHF. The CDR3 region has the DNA TGTGCCAGCAGTGCGAACCTCCAATCACCCCTCCACTTT.

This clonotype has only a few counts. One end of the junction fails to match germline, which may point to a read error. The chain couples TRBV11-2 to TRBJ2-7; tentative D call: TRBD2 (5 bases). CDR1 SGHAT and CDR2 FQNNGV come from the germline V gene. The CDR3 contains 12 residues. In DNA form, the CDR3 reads TGTGCCAGCGATGGAGGCTCCTGCGAGCAGTACTTC. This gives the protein CASDGGSCEQYF.